Listed below are T cell receptor beta chains from one sample, sequenced in a study of blood T cell repertoires in COVID-19. Assay: immunoSEQ multiplex PCR; the TCRdb copy retains only in-frame clones and omits some. The data show approximately 130,000 clones, around 86% seen once. Sequenced: peripheral blood. The receptor set was obtained from a man aged 50 to 60 with active COVID-19. Both conserved end residues are trimmed from each CDR3. The order of the fields is V gene, clone size, CDR3 protein. Some rows mark clone size as missing; the rest say once, few, many or name a class of expanded clone.

TRBV12-3/TRBV12-4,NA,ASSPGQSGGYT
TRBV7-8,NA,ASSRGQGAWGAF
TRBV7-9,few,ASSEGQFNQPQH
TRBV5-1,NA,ASSFLAGSNNEQF
TRBV19,NA,ASSINGRTNEKLF
TRBV19,NA,ASSIDPQGNTEAF
TRBV19,NA,ASSSAGNTEAF
TRBV19,NA,ASSIQQGRMNTEAF
TRBV5-4,NA,ASSLDGGGEAF
TRBV7-9,few,ASSPGKGGGYEQY
TRBV7-2,NA,ASSLLAPSQTDTQY
TRBV5-1,NA,ASSLVSAGSGELF
TRBV7-2,NA,ASSPSSGGWYGYT
TRBV7-9,NA,ASSFRQRNEKLF
TRBV9,NA,ASSVVAGSTGELF
TRBV7-9,NA,ASNLGEGDEQY
TRBV11-2,NA,ASSLDRSGLYT
TRBV6-6,NA,ASRKQGLTEAF
TRBV2,NA,ASSELGGNTEAF
TRBV7-2,NA,ASSLVGGRNTGELF
TRBV5-1,NA,ASSLGTSGGYNEQF
TRBV27,once,ASSFGGPNTEAF
TRBV12-3/TRBV12-4,NA,ASRRGLHLEQY
TRBV9,NA,ASSPWTGLEAF
TRBV3-1/TRBV3-2,NA,ASSQGAGNLQY
TRBV7-9,NA,ASSSVTDSSPLH
TRBV5-5,NA,ASSLGQGSGELF
TRBV5-4,NA,ASSPYNWETQY
TRBV2,NA,ASSLTGRVTEAF
TRBV2,NA,ASSLTGINTEAF
TRBV6-6,NA,ASEKYNEQF
TRBV14,NA,ASSQEIRSSADTQY
TRBV7-2,NA,ASSLDYTGVDTQY
TRBV7-7,NA,ASSLEGLAGVTQY
TRBV10-3,NA,AIRLTGADTEAF
TRBV9,many,ASNPGVSAGETQY